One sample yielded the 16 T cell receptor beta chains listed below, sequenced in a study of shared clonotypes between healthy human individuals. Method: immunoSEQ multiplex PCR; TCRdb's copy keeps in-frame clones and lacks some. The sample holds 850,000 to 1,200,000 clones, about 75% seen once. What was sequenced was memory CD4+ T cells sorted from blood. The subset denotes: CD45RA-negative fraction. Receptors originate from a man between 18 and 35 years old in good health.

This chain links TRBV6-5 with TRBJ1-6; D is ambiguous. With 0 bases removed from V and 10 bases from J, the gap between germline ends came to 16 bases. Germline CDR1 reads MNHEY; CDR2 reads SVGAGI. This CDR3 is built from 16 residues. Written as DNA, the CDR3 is TGTGCCAGCAGTTACTCGTTCTTAAGAACGGGGTCACCCCTCCACTTT. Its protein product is CASSYSFLRTGSPLHF.

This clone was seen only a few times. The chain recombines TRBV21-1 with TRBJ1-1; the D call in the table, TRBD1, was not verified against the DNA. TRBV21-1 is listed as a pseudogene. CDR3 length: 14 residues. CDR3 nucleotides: TGTGCCAGCAGCCGTGGGGGCAGGATCTATGAAGCTTTCTTT. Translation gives CASSRGGRIYEAFF.

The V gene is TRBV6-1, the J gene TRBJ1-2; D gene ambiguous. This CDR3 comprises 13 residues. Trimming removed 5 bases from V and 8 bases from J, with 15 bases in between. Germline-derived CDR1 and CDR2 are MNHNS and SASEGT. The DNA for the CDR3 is TGTGCCAGCAGTTATGCAGGCCTTTACGGCTACACCTTC. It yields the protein CASSYAGLYGYTF.

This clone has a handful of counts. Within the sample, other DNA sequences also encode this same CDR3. The CDR3 nucleotides read TGTGCCAGCAGCGTGGGCCAGAATAATTCACCCCTCCACTTT. Protein product: CASSVGQNNSPLHF. This sequence joins TRBV9 and TRBJ1-6; no clear D gene. The germline V gene has CDR1 SGDLS and CDR2 YYNGEE. Trimming left V 2 bases short and J 5 bases short, with 8 bases between. The CDR3 covers 14 residues.

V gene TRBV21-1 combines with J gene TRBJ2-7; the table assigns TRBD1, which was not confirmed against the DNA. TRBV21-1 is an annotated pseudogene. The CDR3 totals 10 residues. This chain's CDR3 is CASSTYEQYF. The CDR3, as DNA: TGTGCCTCATCCACCTACGAGCAGTACTTC.

The CDR3 reads CAWSNGKGGYTEAFF. The CDR3 nucleotides are TGTGCCTGGAGTAACGGAAAGGGGGGGTACACTGAAGCTTTCTTT. V and J are TRBV30 and TRBJ1-1; tentative D call: TRBD1 (6 bases). Per germline, CDR1 GTSNPN and CDR2 SVGIG (reference sequence). This CDR3 is 15 amino acids long. V lost 2 bases and J 3 bases, leaving 16 bases between the germline ends.

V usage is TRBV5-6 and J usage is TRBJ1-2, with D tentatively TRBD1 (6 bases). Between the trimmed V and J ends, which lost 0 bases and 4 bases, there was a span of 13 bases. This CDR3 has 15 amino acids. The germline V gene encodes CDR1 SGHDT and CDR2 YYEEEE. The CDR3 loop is CASSLAQGRTYGYTF. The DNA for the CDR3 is TGTGCCAGCAGCTTGGCACAGGGTCGGACCTATGGCTACACCTTC.

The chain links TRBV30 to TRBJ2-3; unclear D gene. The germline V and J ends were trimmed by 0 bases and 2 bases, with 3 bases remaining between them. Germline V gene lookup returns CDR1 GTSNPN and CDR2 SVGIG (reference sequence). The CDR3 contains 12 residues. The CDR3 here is CAWSVATDTQYF. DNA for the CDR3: TGTGCCTGGAGTGTGGCCACAGATACGCAGTATTTT.

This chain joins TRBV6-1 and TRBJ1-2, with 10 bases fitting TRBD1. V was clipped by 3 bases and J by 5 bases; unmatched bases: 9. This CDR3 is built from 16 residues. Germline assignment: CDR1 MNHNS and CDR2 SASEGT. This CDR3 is CASSERQGAHSYGYTF. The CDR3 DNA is TGTGCCAGCAGTGAGCGACAGGGGGCGCATTCTTATGGCTACACCTTC.

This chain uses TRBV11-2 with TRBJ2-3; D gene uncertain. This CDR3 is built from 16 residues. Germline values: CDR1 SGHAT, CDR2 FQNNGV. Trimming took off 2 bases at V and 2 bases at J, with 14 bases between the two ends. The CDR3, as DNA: TGTGCCAGCAGCTTAAAAATTGAGCGATTCACAGATACGCAGTATTTT. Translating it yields CASSLKIERFTDTQYF. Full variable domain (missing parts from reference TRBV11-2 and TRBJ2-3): EAGVAQSPRYKIIEKRQSVAFWCNPISGHATLYWYQQILGQGPKLLIQFQNNGVVDDSQLPKDRFSAERLKGVDSTLKIQPAKLEDSAVYLCASSLKIERFTDTQYFGPGTRLTVL.

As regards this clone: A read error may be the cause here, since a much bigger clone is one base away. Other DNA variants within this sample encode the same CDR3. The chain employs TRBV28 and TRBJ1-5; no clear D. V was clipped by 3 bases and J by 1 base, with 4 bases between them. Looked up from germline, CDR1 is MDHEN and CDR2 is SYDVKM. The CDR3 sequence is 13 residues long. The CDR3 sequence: CASSLGSNQPQHF. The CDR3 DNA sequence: TGTGCCAGCAGTTTGGGGAGCAATCAGCCCCAGCATTTT.

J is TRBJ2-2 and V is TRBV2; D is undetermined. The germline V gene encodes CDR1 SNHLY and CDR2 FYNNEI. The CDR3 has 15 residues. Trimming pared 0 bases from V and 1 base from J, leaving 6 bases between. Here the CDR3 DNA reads TGTGCCAGCAGTGAAGCGTTAGGGAACACCGGGGAGCTGTTTTTT. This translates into CASSEALGNTGELFF.

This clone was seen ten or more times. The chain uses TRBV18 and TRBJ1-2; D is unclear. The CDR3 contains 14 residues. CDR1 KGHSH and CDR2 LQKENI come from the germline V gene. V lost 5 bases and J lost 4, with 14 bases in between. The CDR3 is CASSAPSAFYGYTF. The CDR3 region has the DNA TGTGCCAGCTCAGCCCCTTCAGCTTTCTATGGCTACACCTTC.

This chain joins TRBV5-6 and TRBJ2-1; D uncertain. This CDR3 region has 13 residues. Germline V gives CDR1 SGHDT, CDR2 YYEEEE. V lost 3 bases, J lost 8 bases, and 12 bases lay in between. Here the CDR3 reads CASSWVGSHEQFF. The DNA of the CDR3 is TGTGCCAGCAGCTGGGTGGGTTCCCATGAGCAGTTCTTC.

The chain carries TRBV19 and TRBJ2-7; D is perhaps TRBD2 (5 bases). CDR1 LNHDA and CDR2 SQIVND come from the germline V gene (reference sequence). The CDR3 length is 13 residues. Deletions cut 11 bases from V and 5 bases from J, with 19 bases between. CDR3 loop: CASKPGGYDEQYF. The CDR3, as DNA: TGTGCCTCCAAACCCGGAGGCTATGACGAGCAGTACTTC.

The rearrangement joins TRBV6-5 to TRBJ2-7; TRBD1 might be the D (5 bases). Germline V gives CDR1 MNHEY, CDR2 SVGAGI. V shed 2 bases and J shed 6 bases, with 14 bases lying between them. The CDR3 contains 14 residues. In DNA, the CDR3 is TGTGCCAGCAGTTACAGGGGCGTCAGCTCCGAGCAGTACTTC. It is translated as CASSYRGVSSEQYF.